These 28 T cell receptor beta chains were all obtained from the same sample, sequenced in a study of shared clonotypes between healthy human individuals. This table comes from immunoSEQ multiplex PCR, and its TCRdb copy is limited to in-frame clones, with some not included. The sample holds about 2.4 million clones, roughly 93% seen once. The sequencing sample was made of naive CD4+ T cells from PBMCs. The subset denotes: CD45RA+ positively selected. These receptor sequences come from a man aged 18 to 30 in good health. Some clones in this sample may be carry-over from other donors' samples.

The chain couples TRBV11-1 to TRBJ1-1; no reliable D call. Trimming took off 3 bases at V and 3 bases at J, with 11 bases between the two ends. The CDR3 sequence is 14 residues long. CDR1 is SGHAT and CDR2 is FQDESV in the germline V gene (reference sequence). The CDR3 DNA is TGTGCCAGCAGCTTTGGCAGGTGGGACACTGAAGCTTTCTTT. Its protein is CASSFGRWDTEAFF. The full variable domain, completed using reference TRBV11-1 and TRBJ1-1, is EAEVAQSPRYKITEKSQAVAFWCDPISGHATLYWYRQILGQGPELLVQFQDESVVDDSQLPKDRFSAERLKGVDSTLKIQPAELGDSAMYLCASSFGRWDTEAFFGQGTRLTVV.

The chain employs TRBV7-3 and TRBJ2-1; D gene unclear. This CDR3 spans 13 amino acids. Germline V gives CDR1 SGHTA, CDR2 FQGTGA. V lost 2 bases and J 11 bases, leaving 13 bases between the germline ends. CDR3 sequence reads: CASSLEGLDKQFF. The CDR3 DNA sequence: TGTGCCAGCAGCTTAGAAGGTCTCGACAAGCAGTTCTTC.

V is TRBV10-3 and J is TRBJ2-7; D unclear. CDR3 length: 13 amino acids. Germline CDR1 and CDR2: ENHRY and SYGVKD. Deletions cut 2 bases from V and 5 bases from J, with 10 bases between. CDR3: CAISEGRENEQYF. CDR3 nucleotide sequence: TGTGCCATCAGTGAGGGCAGAGAAAACGAGCAGTACTTC.

Worth noting for this clone: Different DNA sequences within this sample yield the same CDR3. The chain employs TRBV9 and TRBJ2-5; D not certain. V lost 0 bases and J 2 bases, leaving 8 bases between the germline ends. Per the germline V gene, CDR1 is SGDLS and CDR2 is YYNGEE. The CDR3 has 14 residues. The CDR3 region is CASSVEGIQETQYF. DNA for the CDR3: TGTGCCAGCAGCGTAGAGGGAATTCAAGAGACCCAGTACTTC.

J is TRBJ2-7 and V is TRBV23-1; TRBD1 matches at 8 bases. TRBV23-1 is treated as an ORF (open reading frame) with a function not yet certain. This CDR3 has 13 amino acids. V was clipped by 6 bases and J by 3 bases; unmatched bases: 4. The CDR3 loop reads CASSPGQGYEQYF. The CDR3 DNA sequence: TGCGCCAGCAGCCCAGGACAGGGCTACGAGCAGTACTTC.

Regarding this clone: The sample carries other DNA sequences with the same CDR3. V gene TRBV28 combines with J gene TRBJ1-5; a weak D match, TRBD1 (5 bases). CDR3 length: 13 amino acids. Deletions cut 4 bases from V and 2 bases from J, with 6 bases between. CDR1 and CDR2 from the germline V gene are MDHEN and SYDVKM. The CDR3 DNA reads TGTGCCAGCAGTTCGGGGGGCAATCAGCCCCAGCATTTT. It encodes CASSSGGNQPQHF.

With respect to this clone: Other DNA variants within this sample encode the same CDR3. J is TRBJ2-3 and V is TRBV18; D is undetermined. V dropped 0 bases and J dropped 6 bases, with 10 bases sitting between them. CDR3 length equals 14 residues. Looked up from germline, CDR1 is KGHSH and CDR2 is LQKENI. CDR3 sequence reads: CASSPPPAADTQYF. DNA for the CDR3: TGTGCCAGCTCACCACCTCCCGCGGCGGATACGCAGTATTTT.

The chain is built from TRBV20-1 and TRBJ2-7, with TRBD2 matching over 9 bases. The J segment lost 5 bases and the V segment lost 7 bases, leaving 3 bases of the junction unmatched. The CDR3 totals 11 residues. Germline V gene data show CDR1 as DFQATT and CDR2 as SNEGSKA (reference sequence). This chain's CDR3 is CSVAGAHEQYF. In DNA form, the CDR3 reads TGCAGTGTAGCGGGAGCCCACGAGCAGTACTTC.

V usage is TRBV29-1 and J usage is TRBJ2-1; 9 bases line up with TRBD1. This CDR3 contains 12 residues. Unmatched junction bases numbered 2, after V lost 7 bases and J lost 4 bases. The V gene's germline CDR1 is SQVTM and CDR2 ANQGSEA. Written as DNA, the CDR3 is TGCAGCGCGGACAGGGGTTACAATGAGCAGTTCTTC. This translates into CSADRGYNEQFF.

This rearrangement joins TRBV27 to TRBJ1-1; 7 nucleotides align to TRBD1. Germline V lookup: CDR1 MNHEY, CDR2 SMNVEV (reference sequence). The CDR3 contains 15 residues. V was pared by 6 bases and J by 8 bases, with 15 bases of the junction left unmatched. This CDR3 reads CASRRTEQGLLEAFF. CDR3 in DNA: TGTGCCAGCAGAAGAACAGAACAGGGGCTCTTAGAAGCTTTCTTT.

This clone came up a few times. The CDR3 DNA reads as TGTGCCAGCAGTCCCGGACTGACCAATCAGCCCCAGCATTTT. Encoded protein: CASSPGLTNQPQHF. This chain connects TRBV6-5 to TRBJ1-5; D unclear. V was cut by 5 bases and J by 3 bases, with 11 bases left in between. Germline V gives CDR1 MNHEY, CDR2 SVGAGI. The CDR3 has 14 amino acids.

This chain links TRBV7-9 with TRBJ2-1, with a possible D match to TRBD2 (5 bases). CDR3 length: 12 amino acids. The V end was cut by 5 bases, the J end by 5 bases, with 7 bases between. The germline V gene encodes CDR1 SEHNR and CDR2 FQNEAQ (reference sequence). CDR3 region: CASSKTNNEQFF. As DNA, the CDR3 is TGTGCCAGCAGCAAGACTAACAATGAGCAGTTCTTC.

This chain links TRBV5-4 with TRBJ2-1, with D uncertain. Germline-derived CDR1 and CDR2 are SGHNT and YYREEE (reference sequence). Trimming pared 1 base from V and 6 bases from J, leaving 5 bases between. The CDR3 contains 12 residues. CDR3 sequence (DNA): TGTGCCAGCAGCTTGAATACCAATGAGCAGTTCTTC. Its translation is CASSLNTNEQFF.

The CDR3 loop reads CASSLYRAGYTF. The CDR3 DNA reads as TGTGCCAGCAGTTTGTACAGGGCTGGCTACACCTTC. The chain has TRBV28 and TRBJ1-2; perhaps TRBD1 as D (6 bases). The CDR3 totals 12 residues. The germline CDR1 and CDR2 sequences are MDHEN and SYDVKM. The germline V and J ends were trimmed by 3 bases and 7 bases, with 9 bases remaining between them.

V gene TRBV7-3 combines with J gene TRBJ1-5; D gene uncertain. With 5 bases removed from V and 7 bases from J, the gap between germline ends came to 18 bases. Looked up from germline, CDR1 is SGHTA and CDR2 is FQGTGA. The CDR3 is 15 residues long. The CDR3 here is CASSPLEVNKQPQHF. The CDR3, as DNA: TGTGCCAGCAGCCCTCTTGAGGTAAACAAACAGCCCCAGCATTTT.

The chain has TRBV27 and TRBJ2-1; D is possibly TRBD1 (6 bases). Trimming left V 6 bases short and J 1 base short, with 16 bases between. CDR3 length equals 16 residues. Germline CDR1 MNHEY, CDR2 SMNVEV (reference sequence). CDR3 in amino acids: CASRPRGDLSYNEQFF. As DNA, the CDR3 is TGTGCCAGCAGACCCAGGGGCGATCTGTCCTACAATGAGCAGTTCTTC.

The chain couples TRBV11-2 to TRBJ1-1; tentatively, D is TRBD1 (5 bases). The CDR3 is 14 amino acids. Trimming cost V 5 bases and J 12 bases, with 22 bases left between them. Germline CDR1 reads SGHAT; CDR2 reads FQNNGV. The CDR3 protein is CASSPVILGTGSFF. The CDR3 DNA sequence: TGTGCCAGCAGCCCCGTTATACTTGGGACTGGTTCTTTCTTT.

The chain employs TRBV10-3 and TRBJ2-1; 7 bases agree with TRBD2. Germline loops: CDR1 ENHRY, CDR2 SYGVKD. This CDR3 is built from 16 residues. V shed 0 bases, J shed 4 bases, and the junction held 6 bases outside the gene matches. The CDR3 region has the DNA TGTGCCATCAGTGAGTCTTTTGGGGGGGATTACAATGAGCAGTTCTTC. Translation gives CAISESFGGDYNEQFF.

The CDR3 region has the DNA TGTGCCAGCAGCGTAACTAGCGGGAGCGTCGATGAGCAGTTCTTC. As protein: CASSVTSGSVDEQFF. This sequence joins TRBV9 and TRBJ2-1; 11 bases agree with TRBD2. This CDR3 spans 15 amino acids. V shed 1 base, J shed 8 bases, and the junction held 5 bases outside the gene matches. The germline V gene has CDR1 SGDLS and CDR2 YYNGEE.

The CDR3 sequence: CAISAGTAAYEQYF. CDR3 nucleotide sequence: TGTGCCATCAGCGCCGGGACAGCAGCTTACGAGCAGTACTTC. The chain carries TRBV10-3 and TRBJ2-7; 7 nucleotides align to TRBD1. Germline V gene sequence: CDR1 ENHRY, CDR2 SYGVKD. The ends lost 6 bases at V and 4 bases at J; junction bases unmatched: 9. This CDR3 has 14 residues.

This rearrangement joins TRBV28 to TRBJ1-6, with TRBD1 matching over 7 bases. V was clipped by 6 bases and J by 7 bases; unmatched bases: 9. Germline CDR1 is MDHEN and CDR2 is SYDVKM. CDR3 length equals 15 residues. Here the CDR3 reads CASSPNDRENSPLHF. CDR3 in DNA: TGTGCCAGCAGCCCAAATGACAGGGAGAATTCACCCCTCCACTTT.

The V and J genes are TRBV7-3 and TRBJ2-2; D may match TRBD1 or TRBD2 (5 bases each). The length of the CDR3 is 16 residues. CDR1 and CDR2 from the germline V gene are SGHTA and FQGTGA. Trimming took off 6 bases at V and 1 base at J, with 15 bases between the two ends. The CDR3 here is CASSRGARGNTGELFF. The CDR3 DNA is TGTGCCAGCAGTCGAGGGGCGCGTGGGAACACCGGGGAGCTGTTTTTT.

This clone has only a few counts. This rearrangement joins TRBV19 to TRBJ1-5, with TRBD1 matching over 7 bases. V shed 11 bases and J 2 bases; nucleotides not matched to a gene: 15. The CDR3 runs 16 residues. Germline values: CDR1 LNHDA, CDR2 SQIVND (reference sequence). The CDR3 DNA sequence: TGTGCCTGTACAACACAGGGGATGGTTGGCAATCAGCCCCAGCATTTT. Amino acid sequence: CACTTQGMVGNQPQHF.

This chain uses TRBV6-1 with TRBJ1-1; TRBD1 matches 7 bases. Germline assignment: CDR1 MNHNS and CDR2 SASEGT. This CDR3 has 14 residues. Trimming at V came to 6 bases and at J to 0 bases, leaving 4 bases not matched to a gene. DNA of the CDR3: TGTGCCAGCAGCTGGGGACAGATGAACACTGAAGCTTTCTTT. This codes for CASSWGQMNTEAFF.

The V gene is TRBV9, the J gene TRBJ2-2; D is unresolved. The CDR3 length is 14 residues. The germline V gene has CDR1 SGDLS and CDR2 YYNGEE. V shed 0 bases and J shed 5 bases, with 8 bases lying between them. In DNA, the CDR3 is TGTGCCAGCAGCGTAGGATTTGCGACCGGGGAGCTGTTTTTT. The encoded protein is CASSVGFATGELFF. Using reference TRBV9 and TRBJ2-2 for the parts outside the CDR3, the full variable domain is DSGVTQTPKHLITATGQRVTLRCSPRSGDLSVYWYQQSLDQGLQFLIQYYNGEERAKGNILERFSAQQFPDLHSELNLSSLELGDSALYFCASSVGFATGELFFGEGSRLTVL.

The CDR3 DNA reads TGTGCCAGCAGCCAAACCGGGACCGCGGTTGGTGGCTACACCTTC. It specifies CASSQTGTAVGGYTF. The chain is built from TRBV6-4 and TRBJ1-2; D possibly corresponds to TRBD1 (5 bases). The CDR3 spans 15 residues. V shed 6 bases and J shed 7 bases, with 21 bases lying between them. The germline V gene has CDR1 MRHNA and CDR2 SNTAGT.

The chain employs TRBV5-1 and TRBJ2-5, with 12 bases lining up with TRBD2. Germline V gene lookup returns CDR1 SGHRS and CDR2 YFSETQ. V shed 3 bases, J shed 1 base, and the junction held 4 bases outside the gene matches. The CDR3 spans 16 residues. DNA for the CDR3: TGCGCCAGCAGCTCAGGACTAGCGGGACGCCAAGAGACCCAGTACTTC. Translating gives CASSSGLAGRQETQYF. The entire variable domain, with the rest obtained from reference TRBV5-1 and TRBJ2-5, is as follows: KAGVTQTPRYLIKTRGQQVTLSCSPISGHRSVSWYQQTPGQGLQFLFEYFSETQRNKGNFPGRFSGRQFSNSRSEMNVSTLELGDSALYLCASSSGLAGRQETQYFGPGTRLLVL.

The chain recombines TRBV5-6 with TRBJ1-4; D ambiguous. Trimming removed 4 bases from V and 0 bases from J, with 7 bases in between. This CDR3 has 14 residues. Germline CDR1 SGHDT, CDR2 YYEEEE. CDR3 residues: CASSTDATNEKLFF. The CDR3 nucleotides are TGTGCCAGCAGCACCGATGCAACTAATGAAAAACTGTTTTTT. Full variable domain (outside the CDR3, taken from reference TRBV5-6 and TRBJ1-4): DAGVTQSPTHLIKTRGQQVTLRCSPKSGHDTVSWYQQALGQGPQFIFQYYEEEERQRGNFPDRFSGHQFPNYSSELNVNALLLGDSALYLCASSTDATNEKLFFGSGTQLSVL.